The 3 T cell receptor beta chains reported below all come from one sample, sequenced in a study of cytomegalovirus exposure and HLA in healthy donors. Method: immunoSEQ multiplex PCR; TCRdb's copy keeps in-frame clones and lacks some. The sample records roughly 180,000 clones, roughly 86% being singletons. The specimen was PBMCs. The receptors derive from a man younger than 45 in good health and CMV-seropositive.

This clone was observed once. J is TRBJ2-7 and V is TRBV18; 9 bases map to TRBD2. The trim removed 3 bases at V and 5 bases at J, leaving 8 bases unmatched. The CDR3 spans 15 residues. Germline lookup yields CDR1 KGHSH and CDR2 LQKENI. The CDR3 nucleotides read TGTGCCAGCTCACCGATTACTAGCGGGTTCAACGAGCAGTACTTC. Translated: CASSPITSGFNEQYF.

The CDR3 nucleotides are TGTGCCAGCAGCTTAGATTGGGGGAATGAGCAGTTCTTC. This codes for CASSLDWGNEQFF. The chain links TRBV7-6 to TRBJ2-1; D possibly uses TRBD1 or TRBD2 (5 bases each). The CDR3 sequence is 13 residues long. Trimming took off 1 base at V and 7 bases at J, with 8 bases between the two ends. Germline lookup yields CDR1 SGHVS and CDR2 FNYEAQ.

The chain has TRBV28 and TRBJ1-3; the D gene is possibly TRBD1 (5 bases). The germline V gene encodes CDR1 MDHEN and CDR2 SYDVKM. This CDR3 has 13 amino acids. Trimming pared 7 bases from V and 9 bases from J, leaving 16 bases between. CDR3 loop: CASTKGAPATIYF. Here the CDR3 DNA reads TGTGCCAGCACCAAAGGGGCTCCCGCCACCATATATTTT.